This record covers a single T cell receptor beta chain. Its antigen is currently unknown. The data stem from a study of T cells in Graves' hyperthyroidism and ophthalmopathy. Findings and caveats of the study: Prediction of ophthalmopathy progression came a median approximately 6.5 months pre-onset. Stable hyperthyroidism was told apart from ophthalmopathy by a model built on 13 V-J features. Appearing also in blood were most of the thyroid clonotypes expanded above 0.001.

Uncontrolled infection, other autoimmune disease, pregnancy or lactation led to exclusion. The investigators amplified TCR beta CDR3 regions from RNA transcripts. First-round RT-PCR of the TCR CDR3 relied on the HTBI primer set. One entry per CDR3 protein results from TCRdb running MiXCR on the multiplex PCR reads. The sample contains approximately 370,000 distinct CDR3 sequences, around 14% of which appear only once. CDR3 length: 17 residues. The ends lost 1 base at V and 0 bases at J; junction bases unmatched: 4. The V gene's germline CDR1 is MGHRA and CDR2 YSYEKL. The sequence was collected from a woman aged 25 to 39 with Graves' hyperthyroidism. The rearrangement joins TRBV4-1 to TRBJ2-4; TRBD1 matches at 9 bases. Sequencing was carried out using blood. CDR3 nucleotides: TGCGCCAGCAGCCAAGTTGGACAGGGGCTAGCCAAAAACATTCAGTACTTC. It codes for CASSQVGQGLAKNIQYF.